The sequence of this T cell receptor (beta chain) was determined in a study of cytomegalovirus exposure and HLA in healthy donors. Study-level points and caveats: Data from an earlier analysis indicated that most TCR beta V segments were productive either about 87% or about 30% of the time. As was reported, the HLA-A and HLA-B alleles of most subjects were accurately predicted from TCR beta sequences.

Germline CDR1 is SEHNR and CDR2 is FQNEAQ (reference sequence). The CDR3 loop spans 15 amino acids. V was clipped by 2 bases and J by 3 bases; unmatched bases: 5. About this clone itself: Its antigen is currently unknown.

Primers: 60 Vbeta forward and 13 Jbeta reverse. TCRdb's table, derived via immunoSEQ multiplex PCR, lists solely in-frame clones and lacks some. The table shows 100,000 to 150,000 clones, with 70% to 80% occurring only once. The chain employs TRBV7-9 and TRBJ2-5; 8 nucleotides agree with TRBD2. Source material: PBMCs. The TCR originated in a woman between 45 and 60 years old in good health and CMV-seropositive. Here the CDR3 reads CASSLLGSGEETQYF. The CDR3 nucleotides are TGTGCCAGCAGCTTATTAGGTAGCGGGGAAGAGACCCAGTACTTC.